Reported below is one TCR beta chain. This record belongs to a study of cytomegalovirus exposure and HLA in healthy donors. In germline, CDR1 is SEHNR, CDR2 FQNEAQ (reference sequence). Trimming shortened V by 2 bases and J by 7 bases, and 9 bases separated the two germline ends. CDR3 length equals 12 residues. Profiled with immunoSEQ multiplex PCR; TCRdb holds only in-frame clones, not every one. This table has some 210,000 clones, roughly 84% appearing once. This clonotype was obtained from a woman in her late teens or twenties in good health and CMV-seropositive. The sequenced sample was PBMCs. V is TRBV7-9 and J is TRBJ2-7; no reliable D call. The CDR3 here is CASSLFVREQYF. DNA for the CDR3: TGTGCCAGCAGCTTATTTGTTCGGGAGCAGTACTTC. Based on the CDR3 plus reference TRBV7-9 and TRBJ2-7, the full variable domain is DTGVSQNPRHKITKRGQNVTFRCDPISEHNRLYWYRQTLGQGPEFLTYFQNEAQLEKSRLLSDRFSAERPKGSFSTLEIQRTEQGDSAMYLCASSLFVREQYFGPGTRLTVT.